Each of the 5 T cell receptor beta chains below was sequenced from the same sample in a study of tumor-infiltrating lymphocytes in primary liver carcinoma. Production of TCR beta cDNA used roughly 0.55 ug total RNA together with a constant-region primer. Each TCR beta library was derived from three nested multiplex PCR rounds that employed slightly modified ARM-PCR. Use of TRBV1-TRBV30 forward primers with a C-beta reverse primer characterized the first two PCR rounds, which lasted around 11 cycles each. TCRdb recomputed calls from the multiplex PCR reads with MiXCR, one row per CDR3 protein. The table has approximately 80,000 distinct CDR3 sequences, roughly 71% seen once. For each extraction, RNA and DNA were obtained together from approximately 20-30 mg of unsorted bulk tissue. Sequenced: tumor-adjacent normal liver tissue. The source is a man aged 35 to 55 with primary liver carcinoma and hepatitis B virus infection.

The chain is built from TRBV6-2 or TRBV6-3 and TRBJ2-7; D is unclear. This CDR3 has 13 residues. Germline CDR1 MNHEY, CDR2 SVGEGT. The V end lost 8 bases, the J end lost 5 bases, and 16 bases lay between the germline ends. The CDR3, as DNA: TGTGCCAGCGATTACATGTCTCGGGACGAGCAGTACTTC. This sequence encodes CASDYMSRDEQYF.

This clonotype was observed once. A single base separates this from a much larger clone, so it may be a read error. The chain combines TRBV29-1 with TRBJ2-1, with TRBD1 as a possible D gene (6 bases). There are 12 residues in the CDR3. In germline, CDR1 is SQVTM, CDR2 ANQGSEA. The CDR3 nucleotides read TGCGGCGTTGGGGGCCAGAACAATGAGCAGTTCTTC. This sequence encodes CGVGGQNNEQFF.

This chain links TRBV4-2 with TRBJ2-1, with 8 bases matching TRBD2. CDR1 is LGHNA and CDR2 is YNFKEQ in the germline V gene. This CDR3 is 15 amino acids long. V lost 2 bases and J lost 4; bases outside the gene matches: 4. CDR3 sequence (DNA): TGTGCCAGCAGCCAAACGACTAGCGAGTACAATGAGCAGTTCTTC. This encodes CASSQTTSEYNEQFF.

Remarks on this clonotype: One end of the junction fails to match germline, which may point to a read error. This chain connects TRBV28 to TRBJ2-7; 15 bases agree with TRBD2. The CDR3 is 19 amino acids. Germline CDR1 reads MDHEN; CDR2 reads SYDVKM. Written as DNA, the CDR3 is TGTGCGAGCAGCTTTTCCGGACTAGCGGGAGGGCGAATCTCCTACGAGCAGTACTTC. It specifies CASSFSGLAGGRISYEQYF.

This clonotype appeared many times. The V and J genes are TRBV6-1 and TRBJ2-3; D gene ambiguous. CDR3 length: 13 amino acids. Trimming shortened V by 10 bases and J by 2 bases, and 13 bases separated the two germline ends. Germline V gives CDR1 MNHNS, CDR2 SASEGT. Here the CDR3 DNA reads TGTGCCATCACATCGGGCTACACAGATACGCAGTATTTT. Protein sequence: CAITSGYTDTQYF.